This T cell receptor beta chain originates from a study of blood T cell repertoires in COVID-19. Study overall: Samples came from the United States, Italy and Spain, spanning acute and convalescent COVID-19. In each case, the material was cDNA or gDNA derived from T cells, B-cell-depleted T cells, or PBMCs.

With 4 bases clipped from V and 0 bases from J, the junction kept 12 bases outside the gene matches. The germline gives CDR1 SGHRS, CDR2 YFSETQ. This CDR3 has 17 amino acids. The recovered donors of Cohort 3 showed two negative PCRs, clearance, or symptom resolution. Produced via immunoSEQ multiplex PCR; TCRdb's table is partial and in-frame only. The table records hundreds of thousands of clones, approximately 92% of them present only once. The chain is built from TRBV5-1 and TRBJ2-7; 8 bases are a match to TRBD1. This clonotype originated in a young man who had recovered from COVID-19. Sample: PBMCs or T cells enriched from blood (not recorded which). CDR3 bases: TGCGCCAGCAGCAGGGATCGGACAGGGCCCACCTCCTACGAGCAGTACTTC. Amino acid sequence: CASSRDRTGPTSYEQYF.